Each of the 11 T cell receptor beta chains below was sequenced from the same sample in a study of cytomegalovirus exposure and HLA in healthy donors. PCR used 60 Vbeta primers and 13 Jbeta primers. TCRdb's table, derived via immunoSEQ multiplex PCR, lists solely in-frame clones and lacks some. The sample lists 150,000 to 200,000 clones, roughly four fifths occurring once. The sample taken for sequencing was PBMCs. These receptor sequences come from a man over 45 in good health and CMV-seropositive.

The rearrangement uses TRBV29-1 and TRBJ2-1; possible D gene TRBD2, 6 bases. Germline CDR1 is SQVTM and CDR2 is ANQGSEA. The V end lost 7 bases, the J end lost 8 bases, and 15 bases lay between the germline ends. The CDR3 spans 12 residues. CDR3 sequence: CSGSGGPDEQFF. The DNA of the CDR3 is TGCAGCGGGAGTGGAGGGCCAGATGAGCAGTTCTTC.

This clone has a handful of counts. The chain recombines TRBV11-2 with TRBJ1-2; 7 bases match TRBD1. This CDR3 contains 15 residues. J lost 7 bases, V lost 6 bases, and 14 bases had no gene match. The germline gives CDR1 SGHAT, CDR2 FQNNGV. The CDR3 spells CASSLNRQGIGGYTF. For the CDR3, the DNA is TGTGCCAGCAGTTTAAACCGACAGGGAATTGGTGGCTACACCTTC.

The CDR3 DNA reads as TGTGCCAGCAGCGTGAGGGTCTGGGAGACCCAGTACTTC. Its translation is CASSVRVWETQYF. This chain connects TRBV9 to TRBJ2-5, with D possibly being TRBD2 (5 bases). V lost 2 bases to trimming and J lost 5 bases, with 10 bases between them. Per the germline V gene, CDR1 is SGDLS and CDR2 is YYNGEE. This CDR3 spans 13 amino acids.

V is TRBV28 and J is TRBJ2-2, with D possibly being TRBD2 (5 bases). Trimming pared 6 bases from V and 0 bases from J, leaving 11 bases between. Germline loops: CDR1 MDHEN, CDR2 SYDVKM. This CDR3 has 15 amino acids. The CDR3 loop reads CASSLGVSNTGELFF. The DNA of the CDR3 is TGTGCCAGCAGCCTCGGGGTTTCGAACACCGGGGAGCTGTTTTTT.

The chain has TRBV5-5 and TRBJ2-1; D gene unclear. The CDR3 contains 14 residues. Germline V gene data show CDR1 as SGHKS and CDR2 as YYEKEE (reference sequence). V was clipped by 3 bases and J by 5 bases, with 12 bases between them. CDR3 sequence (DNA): TGTGCCAGCAGCTGGGCTTCATCCGACAATGAGCAGTTCTTC. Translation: CASSWASSDNEQFF.

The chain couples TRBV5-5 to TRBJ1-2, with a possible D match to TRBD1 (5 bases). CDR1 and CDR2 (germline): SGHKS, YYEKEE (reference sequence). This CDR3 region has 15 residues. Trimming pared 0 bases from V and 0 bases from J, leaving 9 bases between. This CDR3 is CASSLAGRANYGYTF. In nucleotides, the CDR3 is TGTGCCAGCAGCTTGGCCGGCAGGGCTAACTATGGCTACACCTTC.

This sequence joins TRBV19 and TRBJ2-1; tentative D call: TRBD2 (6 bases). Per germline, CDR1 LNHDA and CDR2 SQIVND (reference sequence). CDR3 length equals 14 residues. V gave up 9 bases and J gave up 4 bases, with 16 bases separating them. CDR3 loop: CASKSGTLYNEQFF. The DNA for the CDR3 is TGTGCCAGCAAATCGGGGACTTTGTACAATGAGCAGTTCTTC.

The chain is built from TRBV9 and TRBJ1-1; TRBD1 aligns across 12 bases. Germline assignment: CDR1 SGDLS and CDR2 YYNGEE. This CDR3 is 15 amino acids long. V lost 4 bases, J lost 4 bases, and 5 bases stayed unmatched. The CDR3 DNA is TGTGCCAGCAGCAAGGGACAGGGGGCCGGCACTGAAGCTTTCTTT. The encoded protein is CASSKGQGAGTEAFF.

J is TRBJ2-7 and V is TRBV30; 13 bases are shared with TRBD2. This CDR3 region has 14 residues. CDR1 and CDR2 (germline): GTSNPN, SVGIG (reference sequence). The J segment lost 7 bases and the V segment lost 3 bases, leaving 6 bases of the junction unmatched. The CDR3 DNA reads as TGTGCCTGGAGCCCGGGACTAGCGGGAAATGAGCAGTACTTC. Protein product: CAWSPGLAGNEQYF. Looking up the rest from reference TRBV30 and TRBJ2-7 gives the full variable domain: SQTIHQWPATLVQPVGSPLSLECTVEGTSNPNLYWYRQAAGRGLQLLFYSVGIGQISSEVPQNLSASRPQDRQFILSSKKLLLSDSGFYLCAWSPGLAGNEQYFGPGTRLTVT.

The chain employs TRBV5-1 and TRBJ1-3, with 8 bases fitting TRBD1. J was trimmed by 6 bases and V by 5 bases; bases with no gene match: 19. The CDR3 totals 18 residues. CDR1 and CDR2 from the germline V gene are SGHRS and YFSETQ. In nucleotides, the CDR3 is TGCGCCAGCAGAATGGCCCTCGGGGGCAGGGGGCAAGAAAACACCATATATTTT. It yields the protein CASRMALGGRGQENTIYF.

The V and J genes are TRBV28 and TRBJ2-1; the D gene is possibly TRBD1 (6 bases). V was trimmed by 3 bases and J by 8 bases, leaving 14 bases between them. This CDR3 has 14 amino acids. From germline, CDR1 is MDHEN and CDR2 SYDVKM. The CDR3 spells CASSFLQGRHEQFF. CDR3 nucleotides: TGTGCCAGCAGTTTCCTCCAGGGGAGACATGAGCAGTTCTTC.